This is a list of T cell receptor beta chains from one sample in a study of T-cell reconstitution after alpha-beta-depleted transplantation in children. Using its own MiXCR run on the PCR reads, TCRdb lists one record per CDR3 protein. The sample carries about 300,000 distinct CDR3 sequences, 6.5% to 9% recorded once. This sample comprised peripheral blood, obtained 360 days after TCRalphabeta/CD19-depleted stem cell transplant. The receptors originated from a female patient aged 2 to 10 who had a stem cell transplant for Fanconi anemia, so the T cells may come from the graft donor. Each CDR3 is given with its conserved first and last residue. A D gene is named only where the DNA matches it firmly. For some rows the clone size is stated as once, few or many, or as a class when expanded; others skip it.

>TRBV24-1|13|-|many|TRBJ2-3
TGTGCCACCAGTGAGGGTAACCCAGATACGCAGTATTTT
CATSEGNPDTQYF
>TRBV9|12|-|many|TRBJ1-3
TGTGCCAGCAGCGTTACTGGAAACACCATATATTTT
CASSVTGNTIYF
>TRBV10-3|14|TRBD2|many|TRBJ2-7
TGTGCCATCGGGACTAGCGGGGGGGCTGGCGAGCAGTACTTC
CAIGTSGGAGEQYF
>TRBV6-2/TRBV6-3|14|TRBD1|-|TRBJ2-7
TGTGCCAGCAGCCCTTCTACAGGGGCCTACGAGCAGTACTTC
CASSPSTGAYEQYF
>TRBV2|16|-|few|TRBJ2-3
TGTGCCAGCAGTGACCCCCGGGGGCCTAGCACAGATACGCAGTATTTT
CASSDPRGPSTDTQYF
>TRBV5-1|14|-|few|TRBJ2-7
TGCGCCAGCAGCTTCCGGGAGTGGGGGTACGAGCAGTACTTC
CASSFREWGYEQYF
>TRBV6-5|15|-|many|TRBJ2-7
TGTGCCAGCAGCGTTAGCAGGGCGAGCTCCTACGAGCAGTACTTC
CASSVSRASSYEQYF
>TRBV25-1|17|-|many|TRBJ2-3
TGTGCCAGCAGTGCACAAGCAGGCGGTGATAGCACAGATACGCAGTATTTT
CASSAQAGGDSTDTQYF
>TRBV5-1|18|-|few|TRBJ2-1
TGCGCCAGCAGCTTGGCCTTGGGGGGGCGGCCCTCCTACAATGAGCAGTTCTTC
CASSLALGGRPSYNEQFF
>TRBV5-1|15|-|-|TRBJ2-7
TGCGCCAGCAGCTTGGGGGGGGGCGCCCCCTACGAGCAGTACTTC
CASSLGGGAPYEQYF
>TRBV4-3|15|TRBD1|few|TRBJ1-2
TGCGCCAGCAGCCCCCGGGACAGGAGGTTTGATGGCTACACCTTC
CASSPRDRRFDGYTF
>TRBV27|15|-|many|TRBJ2-2
TGTGCCAGCAGTTTACGGGGGCTCGTCACCGGGGAGCTGTTTTTT
CASSLRGLVTGELFF
>TRBV7-6|14|-|many|TRBJ2-7
TGTGCCAGCAGCGAAATGGGCATCTCTTACGAGCAGTACTTC
CASSEMGISYEQYF
>TRBV20-1|14|TRBD1|many|TRBJ1-5
TGCAGTGCTGATAGCCGGGACAGGGATCAGCCCCAGCATTTT
CSADSRDRDQPQHF
>TRBV4-3|14|-|many|TRBJ2-1
TGCGCCAGCAGCCAAGAATGGCCTCAGAATGAGCAGTTCTTC
CASSQEWPQNEQFF
>TRBV5-1|15|-|-|TRBJ1-6
TGCGCCAGCAGCTTGACAGGGAGCCATAATTCACCCCTCCACTTT
CASSLTGSHNSPLHF
>TRBV7-6|14|-|many|TRBJ2-1
TGTGCCAGCAGCTTAGACCCCGGGAGCAATGAGCAGTTCTTC
CASSLDPGSNEQFF
>TRBV28|17|-|-|TRBJ2-2
TGTGCCAGCAGTCACTTACAACAGGTGACCCCTCCCGGGGAGCTGTTTTTT
CASSHLQQVTPPGELFF
>TRBV27|15|TRBD1|many|TRBJ2-1
TGTGCCAGCAGTTTATTCGGGACAGGGATTGATGAGCAGTTCTTC
CASSLFGTGIDEQFF
>TRBV29-1|15|-|many|TRBJ2-2
TGCAGCGTTGTATGGCCCTCAAGTAACACCGGGGAGCTGTTTTTT
CSVVWPSSNTGELFF
>TRBV21-1|15|-|few|TRBJ1-1
TGTGCCAGCACCGTGGGAGATGCGGTGAACACTGAAGCTTTCTTT
CASTVGDAVNTEAFF
>TRBV15|15|-|many|TRBJ1-4
TGTGCCACCAGCAGAGAAGGGGGGGTCCGGGAAAAACTGTTTTTT
CATSREGGVREKLFF
>TRBV12-3/TRBV12-4|18|-|-|TRBJ1-3
TGTGCCAGCAGCCCCTCCTTGACTCAATTCCCCTCTGGAAACACCATATATTTT
CASSPSLTQFPSGNTIYF
>TRBV5-1|14|-|-|TRBJ1-6
TGCGCCAGCAGCACACAGGGTGGGAATTCACCCCTCCACTTT
CASSTQGGNSPLHF
>TRBV5-6|15|TRBD2|-|TRBJ2-5
TGTGCCAGCAGCTTGGGACTAGCGGCGGGGGAGACCCAGTACTTC
CASSLGLAAGETQYF
>TRBV29-1|15|TRBD1|many|TRBJ1-1
TGCAGCGTCCATACAGGGGGAACCATGAACACTGAAGCTTTCTTT
CSVHTGGTMNTEAFF
>TRBV7-8|14|TRBD1|once|TRBJ2-7
TGTGCCAGCAGCGATCACAGGGGGACGGGCGAGCAGTACTTC
CASSDHRGTGEQYF
>TRBV7-2|14|-|-|TRBJ2-2
TGTGCCAGCAGCCCGACGAGGACAGCCGGGGAGCTGTTTTTT
CASSPTRTAGELFF
>TRBV7-8|16|TRBD2|few|TRBJ2-7
TGTGCCAGCAGCCCGAAGATGGGACTAGCGGCCAACGAGCAGTACTTC
CASSPKMGLAANEQYF
>TRBV10-3|13|TRBD2|-|TRBJ2-1
TGTGCCATCTTCCTAGCGGGGGTAAATGAGCAGTTCTTC
CAIFLAGVNEQFF
>TRBV20-1|14|TRBD1|-|TRBJ1-5
TGCAGTGCTATATGGGGGACAGGGATGAAGCCCCAGCATTTT
CSAIWGTGMKPQHF
>TRBV3-1|15|-|-|TRBJ1-1
TGTGCCAGCAGCCCACCTGGGGGTTTTGGAACTGAAGCTTTCTTT
CASSPPGGFGTEAFF
>TRBV20-1|18|TRBD2|few|TRBJ2-5
TGCAGTGCTAGAGGATCGAGCGGGGGGGCCTTGAGGGGAGAGACCCAGTACTTC
CSARGSSGGALRGETQYF
>TRBV7-3|15|TRBD1|-|TRBJ1-6
TGTGCCAGCAGCCCAGGGACAGGTTATAATTCACCCCTCCACTTT
CASSPGTGYNSPLHF
>TRBV20-1|15|-|few|TRBJ1-3
TGCAGTGCTAGAGTCCAGACGGCCCCCGGAGGGACCATATATTTT
CSARVQTAPGGTIYF
>TRBV12-3/TRBV12-4|15|-|few|TRBJ1-3
TGTGCCAGCAGTTTAGATGTCAGCTCTGAAAACACCATATATTTT
CASSLDVSSENTIYF
>TRBV2|17|-|many|TRBJ2-1
TGTGCCAGCAGTGCGGTATATCTAGGGAGCTCCTACAATGAGCAGTTCTTC
CASSAVYLGSSYNEQFF
>TRBV20-1|14|-|many|TRBJ1-6
TGCAGTGCTAGTTCGACTTTTAGGGGTTCACCCCTCCACTTT
CSASSTFRGSPLHF
>TRBV7-3|15|-|-|TRBJ2-5
TGTGCCAGCAGCTTAACAGGGGGAGAGGGGGAGACCCAGTACTTC
CASSLTGGEGETQYF
>TRBV28|12|-|many|TRBJ2-3
TGTGCCAGCAGTTGGTACACAGATACGCAGTATTTT
CASSWYTDTQYF
>TRBV5-1|16|-|few|TRBJ1-4
TGCGCCAGCAGCTTGACTACAGGGACTGCGCAAGAAAAACTGTTTTTT
CASSLTTGTAQEKLFF
>TRBV12-3/TRBV12-4|16|-|many|TRBJ2-1
TGTGCCAGTGACGGGCCGACGACTAACTCCTACAATGAGCAGTTCTTC
CASDGPTTNSYNEQFF
>TRBV20-1|14|-|many|TRBJ1-6
TGCAGTGCTAGCGAGGCAGGGGAACGCTCACCCCTCCACTTT
CSASEAGERSPLHF
>TRBV6-5|14|-|-|TRBJ1-1
TGTGCCAGCAGTTCTAGAGCAAAGAACACTGAAGCTTTCTTT
CASSSRAKNTEAFF
>TRBV4-1|15|TRBD1|-|TRBJ1-1
TGCGCCAGCAGCGCCCGGGACAGGGTGAACACTGAAGCTTTCTTT
CASSARDRVNTEAFF
>TRBV24-1|18|TRBD1|once|TRBJ1-5
TGTGCCACTTCGCCTCCGGGACAGGTATTCGATAGCAATCAGCCCCAGCATTTT
CATSPPGQVFDSNQPQHF
>TRBV29-1|13|-|-|TRBJ2-5
TGCAGCGTTGAACTTTCCCAGCAAGAGACCCAGTACTTC
CSVELSQQETQYF
>TRBV6-1|12|-|few|TRBJ2-7
TGTGCCAGCAGCCAGACAGCAGTGGAGCAGTACTTC
CASSQTAVEQYF
>TRBV20-1|14|TRBD2|many|TRBJ2-1
TGCAGTGCTAGAGGCGGGAGCTCCTACAATGAGCAGTTCTTC
CSARGGSSYNEQFF
>TRBV12-3/TRBV12-4|16|TRBD2|many|TRBJ2-1
TGTGCCAGCAGTTCTAGCGGGGGGGGCTCCTACAATGAGCAGTTCTTC
CASSSSGGGSYNEQFF
>TRBV6-2/TRBV6-3|14|-|many|TRBJ1-1
TGTGCCAGCAGTAAGGGTTTGACCCACACTGAAGCTTTCTTT
CASSKGLTHTEAFF
>TRBV4-2|16|-|-|TRBJ2-1
TGTGCCAGCAGCCATCCCTCCCGGACTAACTTCAATGAGCAGTTCTTC
CASSHPSRTNFNEQFF
>TRBV20-1|11|-|many|TRBJ1-4
TGCAGTGCTAACACTGACACGGCACTGTTTTTT
CSANTDTALFF
>TRBV9|15|-|many|TRBJ2-3
TGTGCCAGCAGCGTATATACGGGACGCACAGATACGCAGTATTTT
CASSVYTGRTDTQYF
>TRBV20-1|15|-|many|TRBJ2-3
TGCAGTGCTAGAGATCTGCTAGCCGGCACAGATACGCAGTATTTT
CSARDLLAGTDTQYF